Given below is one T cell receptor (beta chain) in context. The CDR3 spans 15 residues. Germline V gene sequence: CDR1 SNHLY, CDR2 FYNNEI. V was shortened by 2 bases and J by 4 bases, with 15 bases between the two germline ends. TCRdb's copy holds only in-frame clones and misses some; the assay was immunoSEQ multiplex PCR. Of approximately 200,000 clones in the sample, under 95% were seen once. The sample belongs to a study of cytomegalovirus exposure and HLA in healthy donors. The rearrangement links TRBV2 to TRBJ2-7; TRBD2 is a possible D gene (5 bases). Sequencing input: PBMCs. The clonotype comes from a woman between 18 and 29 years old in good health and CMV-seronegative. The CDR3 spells CASSEYTGERYEQYF. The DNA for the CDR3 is TGTGCCAGCAGTGAATACACGGGCGAGCGGTACGAGCAGTACTTC.